What follows describes a single T cell receptor beta chain. This entry belongs to a study of control samples from healthy donors and cancer patients. TCRdb's copy holds only in-frame clones and misses some; the assay was immunoSEQ multiplex PCR. The sample lists 150,000 to 200,000 clones, 91% seen once, with about 1.6% in the top ten. CDR1 MNHEY and CDR2 SVGEGT come from the germline V gene. This CDR3 comprises 12 residues. V shed 4 bases and J shed 0 bases, with 4 bases lying between them. The receptor comes from a woman aged 25 to 39 in good health. The sample comprised blood. The V call is TRBV6-2 or TRBV6-3, the J call TRBJ2-7; D not resolved. CDR3 amino acids: CASSLTSYEQYF. For the CDR3, the DNA is TGTGCCAGCAGTTTGACCTCCTACGAGCAGTACTTC.